The 9 T cell receptor beta chains in this list originate from one sample, sequenced in a study of T cell repertoires in cytomegalovirus infection. Using its own MiXCR run on the reads, TCRdb lists one record per CDR3 protein. The data show 350,000 to 550,000 distinct CDR3 sequences, with approximately 32% seen just once and roughly 13% held by the top ten. The specimen was PBMCs. The receptors were sampled from a human donor in good health (CMV status not recorded). Some clones in this sample may be carry-over from other donors' samples.

This clonotype has at least ten counts. The chain combines TRBV7-2 with TRBJ2-3, with 7 positions matching TRBD1. Losses at the gene ends were 1 base for V and 1 base for J; bases not matched to a gene: 2. This CDR3 has 15 residues. Germline V CDR1 and CDR2: SGHTA, FQGNSA. The CDR3 DNA follows: TGTGCCAGCAGCTTAGAGGGGGCCCGCACAGATACGCAGTATTTT. The encoded protein is CASSLEGARTDTQYF.

The CDR3 spells CASRADGSYNEQFF. The CDR3 nucleotides are TGTGCCAGCAGGGCGGACGGTTCCTACAATGAGCAGTTCTTC. The genes are TRBV6-6 and TRBJ2-1; D uncertain. Deletions cut 6 bases from V and 1 base from J, with 10 bases between. CDR3 length: 14 amino acids. Germline V gives CDR1 MNHNY, CDR2 SVGAGI (reference sequence).

In regard to this clonotype: Germline and junction disagree at one end, which may indicate a read error. The rearrangement uses TRBV6-2 or TRBV6-3 and TRBJ2-7; D is unclear. The CDR3 runs 13 residues. In germline, CDR1 is MNHEY, CDR2 SVGEGT. In DNA form, the CDR3 reads TGTGACAGCAGTTACTCACCCTCCTACGAGCAGTACTTC. Its translation: CDSSYSPSYEQYF.

This rearrangement joins TRBV27 to TRBJ1-4; no clear D. V lost 5 bases and J lost 4, with 14 bases in between. The CDR3 sequence is 15 residues long. Germline values: CDR1 MNHEY, CDR2 SMNVEV (reference sequence). In DNA form, the CDR3 reads TGTGCCAGCAGTCCTTGGGAGGGTGGTAATGAAAAACTGTTTTTT. This gives the protein CASSPWEGGNEKLFF.

J is TRBJ2-7 and V is TRBV19; TRBD2 matches 14 bases. J lost 8 bases, V lost 5 bases, and 11 bases had no gene match. CDR3 length equals 16 residues. Germline V CDR1 and CDR2: LNHDA, SQIVND (reference sequence). Here the CDR3 reads CASSSTSGGARMQQYF. CDR3 DNA: TGTGCCAGTAGTTCGACTAGCGGGGGGGCGAGGATGCAGCAGTACTTC.

The V call is TRBV28, the J call TRBJ2-3; 13 bases are shared with TRBD2. V lost 9 bases to trimming and J lost 6 bases; unmatched junction nucleotides: 15. The CDR3 extends over 17 amino acids. Germline CDR1 reads MDHEN; CDR2 reads SYDVKM. This CDR3 is CASLIGTSGESADTQYF. CDR3 bases: TGTGCCAGTTTAATCGGGACTAGCGGGGAATCGGCGGATACGCAGTATTTT.

This clonotype has a handful of counts. The genes are TRBV6-2 or TRBV6-3 and TRBJ1-1; maybe TRBD1 (5 bases). Per the germline V gene, CDR1 is MNHEY and CDR2 is SVGEGT. Trimming took 2 bases from V and 5 from J, leaving 12 bases between them. CDR3 length: 14 amino acids. The CDR3 DNA sequence: TGTGCCAGCAGTTACGCGGTGGGGCGGACTGAAGCTTTCTTT. Translated: CASSYAVGRTEAFF.

The sample holds many counts of this clonotype. V is TRBV6-5 and J is TRBJ2-4; no firm D call. V was pared by 9 bases and J by 6 bases, with 9 bases between. Germline CDR1 reads MNHEY; CDR2 reads SVGAGI. The CDR3 is 11 residues long. The CDR3 loop is CASGFGNIQYF. In DNA form, the CDR3 reads TGTGCCAGTGGTTTCGGAAACATTCAGTACTTC.

This clonotype was observed a handful of times. The junction departs from germline at one end; a sequencing error may be responsible. This chain joins TRBV7-9 and TRBJ2-7; either TRBD1 or TRBD2 may supply D (5 bases each). Germline V CDR1 and CDR2: SEHNR, FQNEAQ (reference sequence). CDR3 length: 14 amino acids. CDR3 sequence (DNA): TGTGCCAGCAGCTTAGCGGGGGTCTCCCACGAGCAGTACTTC. As protein: CASSLAGVSHEQYF.